This T cell receptor (beta chain) comes out of a study of breast tumors, draining lymph nodes, adjacent tissues. Study outcomes and limitations: Luminal-like breast cancer showed significantly greater tumor-nontumor repertoire similarity than basal-like breast cancer did. Compared with lymph nodes, tumors were less diverse; compared with nontumor tissue, more. Data only fit, rather than demonstrated, lymph node origin of most tumor T cells. Data fit most tumor T cells coming from lymph node, expanding in tumor.

TCRdb re-called the multiplex PCR reads through MiXCR, storing one row per CDR3 protein. The sample shows about 13,000 distinct CDR3 sequences, 40% to 55% of them seen only once. Germline CDR1 is KGHDR and CDR2 is SFDVKD. Trimming shortened V by 3 bases and J by 4 bases, and 3 bases separated the two germline ends. The CDR3 is 12 residues long. This clonotype occurred many times. Its antigen is unknown. The V gene is TRBV24-1, the J gene TRBJ2-1; no definite D call. The receptor's source is a female donor with breast cancer. Some clones in this sample may be carry-over from other donors' samples. Sequencing was done on a sample of tumor-adjacent breast tissue. The CDR3 is CATSDAYNEQFF. The CDR3 DNA reads TGTGCCACCAGTGATGCGTACAATGAGCAGTTCTTC.